A selection of T cell receptor beta chains follows, all from one sample in a study of T cells after somatic rescue of genetic block. Produced via immunoSEQ multiplex PCR; TCRdb's table is partial and in-frame only. The sample includes roughly 15,000 clones, approximately 76% of them seen just once. The sample comprised peripheral blood mononuclear cells (PBMCs). These receptors came from a boy younger than 18. Both conserved end residues are part of each CDR3. The D gene is left open where the match is weak. Part of the rows lack a size; the others show once, few, many or a class for expanded clones.

D gene: .; V gene: TRBV6-6; CDR3 length: 14; clone size: .; J gene: TRBJ1-6; CDR3 DNA: TGTGCCAGCAGTTATACAGACCCAAATTCACCCCTCCACTTT; CDR3 protein: CASSYTDPNSPLHF
D gene: TRBD2; V gene: TRBV10-3; CDR3 length: 11; clone size: .; J gene: TRBJ2-3; CDR3 DNA: TGTGCCACAGCGGGAGCAGATACGCAGTATTTT; CDR3 protein: CATAGADTQYF
D gene: .; V gene: TRBV4-2; CDR3 length: 14; clone size: .; J gene: TRBJ2-7; CDR3 DNA: TGTGCCAGCAGCCACGAGCTTACAACCTACGAGCAGTACTTC; CDR3 protein: CASSHELTTYEQYF
D gene: TRBD1; V gene: TRBV28; CDR3 length: 15; clone size: .; J gene: TRBJ1-4; CDR3 DNA: TGTGCCAGCAGTGGCCGGGACAGTTCAAATGAAAAACTGTTTTTT; CDR3 protein: CASSGRDSSNEKLFF
D gene: TRBD1; V gene: TRBV7-9; CDR3 length: 15; clone size: .; J gene: TRBJ1-5; CDR3 DNA: TGTGCCAGCAGCCAGATGACAGGGAGCAATCAGCCCCAGCATTTT; CDR3 protein: CASSQMTGSNQPQHF
D gene: TRBD1; V gene: TRBV6-6; CDR3 length: 14; clone size: .; J gene: TRBJ1-4; CDR3 DNA: TGTGCCAGCAGTCCCCAGGGGGTAGAGGAAAAACTGTTTTTT; CDR3 protein: CASSPQGVEEKLFF
D gene: .; V gene: TRBV7-9; CDR3 length: 12; clone size: .; J gene: TRBJ2-1; CDR3 DNA: TGTGCCAGCAGCTGGACCCACAATGAGCAGTTCTTC; CDR3 protein: CASSWTHNEQFF
D gene: TRBD2; V gene: TRBV10-3; CDR3 length: 16; clone size: .; J gene: TRBJ2-1; CDR3 DNA: TGTGCCATCACCTTCCGACTAGCGGCTCCCTACAATGAGCAGTTCTTC; CDR3 protein: CAITFRLAAPYNEQFF
D gene: .; V gene: TRBV5-4; CDR3 length: 15; clone size: .; J gene: TRBJ1-3; CDR3 DNA: TGTGCCAGCAGCTTGGCGGGGGGAGCTGGAAACACCATATATTTT; CDR3 protein: CASSLAGGAGNTIYF
D gene: .; V gene: TRBV11-2; CDR3 length: 14; clone size: once; J gene: TRBJ2-3; CDR3 DNA: TGTGCCAGCAGCCAGGACCCGGCCACAGATACGCAGTATTTT; CDR3 protein: CASSQDPATDTQYF
D gene: .; V gene: TRBV7-9; CDR3 length: 12; clone size: .; J gene: TRBJ2-3; CDR3 DNA: TGTGCCCTTGGGGCTTACACAGATACGCAGTATTTT; CDR3 protein: CALGAYTDTQYF
D gene: .; V gene: TRBV5-1; CDR3 length: 12; clone size: .; J gene: TRBJ2-7; CDR3 DNA: TGCGCCAGCAGCGGAAACGTCTACGAGCAGTACTTC; CDR3 protein: CASSGNVYEQYF
D gene: TRBD2; V gene: TRBV5-1; CDR3 length: 16; clone size: .; J gene: TRBJ2-2; CDR3 DNA: TGCGCCAGCAGCATCTGGACTAGCGGTTCGACCGGGGAGCTGTTTTTT; CDR3 protein: CASSIWTSGSTGELFF
D gene: .; V gene: TRBV14; CDR3 length: 16; clone size: .; J gene: TRBJ2-7; CDR3 DNA: TGTGCCAGCAGCCAAGATGCTTGGACATCGATTTACGAGCAGTACTTC; CDR3 protein: CASSQDAWTSIYEQYF
D gene: TRBD2; V gene: TRBV6-6; CDR3 length: 14; clone size: few; J gene: TRBJ2-7; CDR3 DNA: TGTGCCAGCGCTACTAGCGGGCAAACCTACGAGCAGTACTTC; CDR3 protein: CASATSGQTYEQYF
D gene: TRBD2; V gene: TRBV2; CDR3 length: 13; clone size: .; J gene: TRBJ2-1; CDR3 DNA: TGTGCCAGCGGGACGGGACTAGTCAATGAGCAGTTCTTC; CDR3 protein: CASGTGLVNEQFF
D gene: TRBD1; V gene: TRBV28; CDR3 length: 12; clone size: .; J gene: TRBJ2-2; CDR3 DNA: TGTGTCGTACAGGGGGCGGCCGGGGAGCTGTTTTTT; CDR3 protein: CVVQGAAGELFF
D gene: TRBD2; V gene: TRBV6-1; CDR3 length: 14; clone size: once; J gene: TRBJ2-1; CDR3 DNA: TGTGCCAGCACTGCGGGAGATCCTCGAAATGAGCAGTTCTTC; CDR3 protein: CASTAGDPRNEQFF
D gene: .; V gene: TRBV4-1; CDR3 length: 14; clone size: .; J gene: TRBJ2-2; CDR3 DNA: TGCGCCAGCAGCCAAGATTTTGACTCCGGGGAGCTGTTTTTT; CDR3 protein: CASSQDFDSGELFF
D gene: .; V gene: TRBV11-3; CDR3 length: 13; clone size: .; J gene: TRBJ1-1; CDR3 DNA: TGTGCCAGCAGCTTCGGCGGAAACACTGAAGCTTTCTTT; CDR3 protein: CASSFGGNTEAFF
D gene: .; V gene: TRBV7-9; CDR3 length: 15; clone size: .; J gene: TRBJ1-4; CDR3 DNA: TGTGCCAGCAGCGCTTCCGGGGGTAATAATGAAAAACTGTTTTTT; CDR3 protein: CASSASGGNNEKLFF
D gene: TRBD2; V gene: TRBV19; CDR3 length: 17; clone size: once; J gene: TRBJ2-1; CDR3 DNA: TGTGCCAGTAGTATAGGGCCTATAGCGGGCTCCTACAATGAGCAGTTCTTC; CDR3 protein: CASSIGPIAGSYNEQFF
D gene: .; V gene: TRBV25-1; CDR3 length: 16; clone size: .; J gene: TRBJ2-7; CDR3 DNA: TGTGCCAGCAGTGAATTGGGGTCGCCGGGCGTCTACGAGCAGTACTTC; CDR3 protein: CASSELGSPGVYEQYF
D gene: .; V gene: TRBV30; CDR3 length: 15; clone size: .; J gene: TRBJ2-1; CDR3 DNA: TGTGCCTGGAACGTGTTTGGGGGGGGCCGGAATGAGCAGTTCTTC; CDR3 protein: CAWNVFGGGRNEQFF
D gene: .; V gene: TRBV4-1; CDR3 length: 14; clone size: .; J gene: TRBJ2-5; CDR3 DNA: TGCGCCAGCAGCCAGGGGCAGTACCAAGAGACCCAGTACTTC; CDR3 protein: CASSQGQYQETQYF
D gene: TRBD1; V gene: TRBV30; CDR3 length: 13; clone size: .; J gene: TRBJ1-1; CDR3 DNA: TGTGCCTGGAAAAGGGACAGGGGTACTGAAGCTTTCTTT; CDR3 protein: CAWKRDRGTEAFF
D gene: TRBD1; V gene: TRBV5-4; CDR3 length: 15; clone size: large; J gene: TRBJ1-1; CDR3 DNA: TGTGCCAGCAGCTTAGGGGGCTCCCTGAACACTGAAGCTTTCTTT; CDR3 protein: CASSLGGSLNTEAFF
D gene: .; V gene: TRBV30; CDR3 length: 15; clone size: medium-sized; J gene: TRBJ1-5; CDR3 DNA: TGTGCCTGGAGTGCCTCTAGGGTTGGCAATCAGCCCCAGCATTTT; CDR3 protein: CAWSASRVGNQPQHF
D gene: .; V gene: TRBV27; CDR3 length: 16; clone size: .; J gene: TRBJ2-1; CDR3 DNA: TGTGCCAGCAGTTTATTAAGGTGGAGCTCCTACAATGAGCAGTTCTTC; CDR3 protein: CASSLLRWSSYNEQFF
D gene: .; V gene: TRBV7-8; CDR3 length: 15; clone size: .; J gene: TRBJ2-7; CDR3 DNA: TGTGCCAGCAGCTTAGACCGGTGGCAGAACTACGAGCAGTACTTC; CDR3 protein: CASSLDRWQNYEQYF
D gene: TRBD1; V gene: TRBV7-6; CDR3 length: 14; clone size: few; J gene: TRBJ1-2; CDR3 DNA: TGTGCCAGCAGCTTTACGGGACAGGGTGCGGGCTACACCTTC; CDR3 protein: CASSFTGQGAGYTF